This T cell receptor beta chain was retrieved from a study of T cells in Graves' hyperthyroidism and ophthalmopathy. V was cut by 2 bases and J by 6 bases, with 11 bases left in between. This CDR3 is built from 13 residues. Germline-derived CDR1 and CDR2 are SEHNR and FQNEAQ (reference sequence). This clonotype has at least ten counts. Amplification yielded TCR beta CDR3 regions, with RNA transcripts as the source. The TCR CDR3 first-round RT-PCR relied on the HTBI primer set. Via MiXCR, TCRdb re-called the multiplex PCR reads, giving one row per CDR3 protein. The sample holds about 400,000 distinct CDR3 sequences; roughly 15% are singletons and the top ten take about 12%.

The sequencing sample was made of blood. This sequence joins TRBV7-9 and TRBJ2-7; D may be TRBD1 or TRBD2 (5 bases each). This TCR derives from a man between 18 and 35 years old with Graves' ophthalmopathy. CDR3 sequence: CASSLLGVGEQYF. CDR3 sequence (DNA): TGTGCCAGCAGCTTACTGGGGGTGGGCGAGCAGTACTTC.